The present entry profiles one T cell receptor (beta chain) with its context. Its antigen is unidentified. The data stem from a study of shared clonotypes between healthy human individuals. Findings and caveats of the study: Among donors, the sharing of clonotypes was expected to be influenced by sequencing depth. Investigators collected only blood, and repertoires in tissues likely differ.

The method was immunoSEQ multiplex PCR; TCRdb's version includes in-frame clones alone and lacks a portion of them. This sample has 490,000 or so clones, with roughly four fifths found just once. Germline assignment: CDR1 SGHVS and CDR2 FQNEAQ. The ends lost 3 bases at V and 7 bases at J; junction bases unmatched: 8. The CDR3 covers 14 residues. The source is a middle-aged woman in good health. Some clones in this sample may be carry-over from other donors' samples. The chain carries TRBV7-8 and TRBJ2-7; 8 positions match TRBD2. Sequences were obtained from PBMCs. CDR3: CASSFLFGRGEQYF. The CDR3 DNA reads TGTGCCAGCAGCTTTTTATTCGGGAGGGGTGAGCAGTACTTC.